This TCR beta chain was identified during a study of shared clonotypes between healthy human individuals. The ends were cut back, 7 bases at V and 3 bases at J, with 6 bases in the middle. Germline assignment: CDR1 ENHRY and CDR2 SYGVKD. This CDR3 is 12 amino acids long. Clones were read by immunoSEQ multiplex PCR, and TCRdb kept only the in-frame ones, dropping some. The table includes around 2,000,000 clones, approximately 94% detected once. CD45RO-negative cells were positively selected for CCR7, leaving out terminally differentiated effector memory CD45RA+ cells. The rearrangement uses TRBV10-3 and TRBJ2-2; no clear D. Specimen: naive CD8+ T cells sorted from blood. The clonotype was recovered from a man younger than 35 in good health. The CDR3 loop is CAITGDTGELFF. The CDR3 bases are TGTGCCATCACCGGAGACACCGGGGAGCTGTTTTTT.